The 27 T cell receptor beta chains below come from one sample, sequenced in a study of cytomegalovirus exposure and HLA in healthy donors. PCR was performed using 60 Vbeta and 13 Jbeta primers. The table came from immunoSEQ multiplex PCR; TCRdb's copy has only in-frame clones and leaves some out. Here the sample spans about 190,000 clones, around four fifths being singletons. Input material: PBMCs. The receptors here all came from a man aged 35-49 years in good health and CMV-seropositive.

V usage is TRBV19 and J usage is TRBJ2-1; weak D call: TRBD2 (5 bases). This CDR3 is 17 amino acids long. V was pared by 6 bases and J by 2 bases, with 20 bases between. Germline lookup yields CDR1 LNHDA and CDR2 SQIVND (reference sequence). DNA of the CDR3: TGTGCCAGTAGCCCCGAGAGGCAGCGGAGAGCCTACAATGAGCAGTTCTTC. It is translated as CASSPERQRRAYNEQFF.

CDR3 bases: TGCGCCAGCAGCTTTGGCGGGAGTAGTCCAGATACGCAGTATTTT. Its protein product is CASSFGGSSPDTQYF. The genes are TRBV5-1 and TRBJ2-3; TRBD2 matches at 7 bases. Germline values: CDR1 SGHRS, CDR2 YFSETQ. V shed 2 bases, J shed 4 bases, and the junction held 7 bases outside the gene matches. This CDR3 has 15 amino acids.

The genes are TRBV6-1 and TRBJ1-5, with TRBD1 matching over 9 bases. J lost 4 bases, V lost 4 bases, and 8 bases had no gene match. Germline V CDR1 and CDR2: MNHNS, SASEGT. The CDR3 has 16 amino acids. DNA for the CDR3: TGTGCCAGCAGTGGCCGGGACAGGGTAACTAATCAGCCCCAGCATTTT. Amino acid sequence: CASSGRDRVTNQPQHF.

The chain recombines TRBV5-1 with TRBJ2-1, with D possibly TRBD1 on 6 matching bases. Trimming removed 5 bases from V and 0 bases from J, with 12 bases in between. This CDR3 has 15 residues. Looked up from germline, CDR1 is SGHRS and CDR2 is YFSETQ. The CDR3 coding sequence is TGCGCCAGCAGTCAGGAAGGGGGCTCCTACAATGAGCAGTTCTTC. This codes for CASSQEGGSYNEQFF. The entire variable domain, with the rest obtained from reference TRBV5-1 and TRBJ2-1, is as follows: KAGVTQTPRYLIKTRGQQVTLSCSPISGHRSVSWYQQTPGQGLQFLFEYFSETQRNKGNFPGRFSGRQFSNSRSEMNVSTLELGDSALYLCASSQEGGSYNEQFFGPGTRLTVL.

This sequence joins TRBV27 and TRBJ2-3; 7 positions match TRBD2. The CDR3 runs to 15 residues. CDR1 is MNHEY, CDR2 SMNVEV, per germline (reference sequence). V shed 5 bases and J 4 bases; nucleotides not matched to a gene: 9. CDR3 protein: CASSLAAGVSDTQYF. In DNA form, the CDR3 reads TGTGCCAGCAGTCTGGCGGCGGGAGTTTCAGATACGCAGTATTTT.

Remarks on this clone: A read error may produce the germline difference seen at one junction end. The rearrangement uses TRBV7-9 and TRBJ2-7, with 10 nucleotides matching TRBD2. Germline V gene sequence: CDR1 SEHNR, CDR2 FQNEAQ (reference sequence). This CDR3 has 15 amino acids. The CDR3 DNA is TGTTCCAGCAGCTTAGCTAGCGGGAGAGGGTACGAGCAGTACTTC. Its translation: CSSSLASGRGYEQYF.

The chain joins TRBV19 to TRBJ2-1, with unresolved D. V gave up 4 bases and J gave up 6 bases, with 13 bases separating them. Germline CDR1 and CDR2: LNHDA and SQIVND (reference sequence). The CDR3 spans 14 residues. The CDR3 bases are TGTGCCAGTAGTAGGTTAGTTTCTGGCAATGAGCAGTTCTTC. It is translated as CASSRLVSGNEQFF.

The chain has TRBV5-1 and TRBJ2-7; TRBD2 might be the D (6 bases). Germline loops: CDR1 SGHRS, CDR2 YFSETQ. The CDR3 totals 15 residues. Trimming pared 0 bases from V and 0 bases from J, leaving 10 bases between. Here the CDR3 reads CASSLVGGNSYEQYF. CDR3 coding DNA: TGCGCCAGCAGCTTGGTGGGGGGAAACTCCTACGAGCAGTACTTC.

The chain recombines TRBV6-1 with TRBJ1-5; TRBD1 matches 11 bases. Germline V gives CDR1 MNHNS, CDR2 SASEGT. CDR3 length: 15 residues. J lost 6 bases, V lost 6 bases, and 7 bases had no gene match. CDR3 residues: CASRTRTGGSQPQHF. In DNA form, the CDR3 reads TGTGCCAGCAGAACCCGGACAGGGGGCAGTCAGCCCCAGCATTTT.

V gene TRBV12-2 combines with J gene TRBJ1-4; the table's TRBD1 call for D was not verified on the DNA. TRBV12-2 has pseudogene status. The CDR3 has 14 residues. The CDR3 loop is CASRPDRAGEKLFF. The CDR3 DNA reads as TGTGCAAGTCGCCCCGACAGGGCCGGGGAAAAACTGTTTTTT.

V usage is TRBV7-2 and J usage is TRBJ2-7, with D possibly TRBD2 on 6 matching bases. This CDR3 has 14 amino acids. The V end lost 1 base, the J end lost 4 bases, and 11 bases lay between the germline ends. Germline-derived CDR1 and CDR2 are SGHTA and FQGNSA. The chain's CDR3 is CASSLGPLAYEQYF. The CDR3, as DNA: TGTGCCAGCAGCTTAGGTCCACTAGCTTACGAGCAGTACTTC.

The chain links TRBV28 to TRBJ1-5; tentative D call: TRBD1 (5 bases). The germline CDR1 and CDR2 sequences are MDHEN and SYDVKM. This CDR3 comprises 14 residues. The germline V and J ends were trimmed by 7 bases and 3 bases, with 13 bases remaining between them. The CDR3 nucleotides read TGTGCCAGCAACCCGGACACTTACAATCAGCCCCAGCATTTT. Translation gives CASNPDTYNQPQHF.

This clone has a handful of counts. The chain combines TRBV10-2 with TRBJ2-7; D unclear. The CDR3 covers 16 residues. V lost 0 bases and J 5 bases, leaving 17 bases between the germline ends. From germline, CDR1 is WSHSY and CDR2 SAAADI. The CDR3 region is CASSESFRSPFHEQYF. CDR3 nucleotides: TGCGCCAGCAGTGAGTCTTTCCGGTCCCCGTTTCACGAGCAGTACTTC.

The CDR3 DNA follows: TGTGCTAGTGGTTTGGGACAGTGGTTTGGCTACACCTTC. This translates into CASGLGQWFGYTF. The chain links TRBV12-5 to TRBJ1-2; D is perhaps TRBD1 (5 bases). CDR1 and CDR2 from the germline V gene are LGHNT and FRNRAP. Trimming pared 1 base from V and 7 bases from J, leaving 10 bases between. The CDR3 is 13 amino acids.

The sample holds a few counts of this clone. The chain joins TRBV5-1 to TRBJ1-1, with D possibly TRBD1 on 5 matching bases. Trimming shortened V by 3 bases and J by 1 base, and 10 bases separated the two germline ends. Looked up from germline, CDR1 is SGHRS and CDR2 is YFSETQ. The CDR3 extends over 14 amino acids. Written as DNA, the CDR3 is TGCGCCAGCAGCTATACAGGCGAGAACACTGAAGCTTTCTTT. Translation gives CASSYTGENTEAFF.

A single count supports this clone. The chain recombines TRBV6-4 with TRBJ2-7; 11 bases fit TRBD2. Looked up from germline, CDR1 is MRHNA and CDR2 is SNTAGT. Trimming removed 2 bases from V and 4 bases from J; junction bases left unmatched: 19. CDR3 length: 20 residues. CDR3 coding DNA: TGTGCCAGCAGTGACCATCCACCACGTACTAGCGGGAGTCGGCGGTACGAGCAGTACTTC. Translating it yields CASSDHPPRTSGSRRYEQYF.

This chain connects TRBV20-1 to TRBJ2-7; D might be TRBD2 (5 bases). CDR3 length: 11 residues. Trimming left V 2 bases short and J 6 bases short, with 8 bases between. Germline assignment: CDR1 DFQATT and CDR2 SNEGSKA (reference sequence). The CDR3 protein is CSARQGSEQYF. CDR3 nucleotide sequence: TGCAGTGCTAGACAAGGGAGCGAGCAGTACTTC.

For the CDR3, the DNA is TGTGCCAGCAGTGATGCGGGACAGAAGCCCTACGAGCAGTACTTC. It translates to CASSDAGQKPYEQYF. V usage is TRBV6-1 and J usage is TRBJ2-7; possible D gene TRBD1, 7 bases. Deletions cut 3 bases from V and 2 bases from J, with 14 bases between. Germline V gene data show CDR1 as MNHNS and CDR2 as SASEGT. The CDR3 extends over 15 amino acids.

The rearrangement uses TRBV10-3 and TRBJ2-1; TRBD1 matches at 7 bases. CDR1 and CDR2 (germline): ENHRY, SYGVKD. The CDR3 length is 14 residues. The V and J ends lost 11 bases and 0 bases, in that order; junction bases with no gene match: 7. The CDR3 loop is CAAVQGNSYNEQFF. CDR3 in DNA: TGTGCCGCGGTACAGGGGAACTCCTACAATGAGCAGTTCTTC.

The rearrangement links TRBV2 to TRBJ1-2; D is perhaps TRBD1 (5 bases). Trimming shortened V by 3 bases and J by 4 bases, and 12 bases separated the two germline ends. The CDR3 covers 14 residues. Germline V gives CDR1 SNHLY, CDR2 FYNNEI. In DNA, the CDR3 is TGTGCCAGCAGTGACCCCTCGGGGGGCTATGGCTACACCTTC. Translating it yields CASSDPSGGYGYTF.

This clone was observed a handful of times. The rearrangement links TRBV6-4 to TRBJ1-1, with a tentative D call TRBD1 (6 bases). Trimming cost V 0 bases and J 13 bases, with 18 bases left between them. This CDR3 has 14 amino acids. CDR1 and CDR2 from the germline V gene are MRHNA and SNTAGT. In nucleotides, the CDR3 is TGTGCCAGCAGTGACTCGCGTAGGGGGTGGAAGGTTTTCTTT. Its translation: CASSDSRRGWKVFF.

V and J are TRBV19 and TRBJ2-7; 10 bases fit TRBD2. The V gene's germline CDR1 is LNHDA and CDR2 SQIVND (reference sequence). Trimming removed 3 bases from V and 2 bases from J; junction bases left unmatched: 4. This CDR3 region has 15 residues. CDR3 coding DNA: TGTGCCAGTAGTATGGTAGCGGGAGGCGCCTACGAGCAGTACTTC. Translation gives CASSMVAGGAYEQYF.

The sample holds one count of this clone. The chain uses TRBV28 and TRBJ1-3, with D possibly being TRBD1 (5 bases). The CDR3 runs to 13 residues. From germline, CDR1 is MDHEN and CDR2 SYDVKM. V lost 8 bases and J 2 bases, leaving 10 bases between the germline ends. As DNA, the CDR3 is TGTGCCAGCCGGGGGACGGCTGGAAACACCATATATTTT. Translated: CASRGTAGNTIYF.

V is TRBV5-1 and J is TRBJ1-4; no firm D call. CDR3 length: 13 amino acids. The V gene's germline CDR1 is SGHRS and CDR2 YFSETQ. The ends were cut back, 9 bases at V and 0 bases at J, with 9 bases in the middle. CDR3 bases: TGCGCCATCGGGGAGGCAACTAATGAAAAACTGTTTTTT. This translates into CAIGEATNEKLFF.

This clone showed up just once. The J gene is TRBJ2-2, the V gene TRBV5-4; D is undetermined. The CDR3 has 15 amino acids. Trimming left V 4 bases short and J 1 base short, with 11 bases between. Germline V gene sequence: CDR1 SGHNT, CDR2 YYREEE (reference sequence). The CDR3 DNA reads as TGTGCCAGCAGCCCCCCCTTATTGAACACCGGGGAGCTGTTTTTT. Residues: CASSPPLLNTGELFF.

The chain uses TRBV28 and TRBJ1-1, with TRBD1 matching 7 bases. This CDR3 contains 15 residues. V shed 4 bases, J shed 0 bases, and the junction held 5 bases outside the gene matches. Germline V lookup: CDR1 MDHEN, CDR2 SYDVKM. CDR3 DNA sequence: TGTGCCAGCAGTTGGGACAGAACGATGAACACTGAAGCTTTCTTT. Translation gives CASSWDRTMNTEAFF.

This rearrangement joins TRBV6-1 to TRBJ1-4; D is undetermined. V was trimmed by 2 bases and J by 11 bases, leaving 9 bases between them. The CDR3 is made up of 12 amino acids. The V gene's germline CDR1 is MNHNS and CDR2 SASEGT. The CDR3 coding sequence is TGTGCCAGCAGTGAAAACGGCGGGAAACTGTTTTTT. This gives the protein CASSENGGKLFF.